The 26 T cell receptor beta chains given below trace back to one sample, sequenced in a study of T cell responses to AZD1222 COVID-19 vaccine. Some clones are missing from TCRdb's copy, which holds only in-frame ones; the method was immunoSEQ multiplex PCR. The sample shows over 100,000 clones, 85% to 90% of them seen only once. Sequencing used peripheral blood, obtained on day 0 of AZD1222 vaccination. Receptors originate from an adult in good health.

J is TRBJ1-5 and V is TRBV28, with 10 bases lining up with TRBD1. With V trimmed by 5 bases and J by 1 base, 14 bases remained unmatched. This CDR3 region has 19 residues. The V gene's germline CDR1 is MDHEN and CDR2 SYDVKM. Here the CDR3 reads CASSPQGTGVTESNQPQHF. DNA of the CDR3: TGTGCCAGCAGTCCACAAGGGACAGGGGTAACGGAAAGCAATCAGCCCCAGCATTTT. Full variable domain (outside the CDR3, taken from reference TRBV28 and TRBJ1-5): DVKVTQSSRYLVKRTGEKVFLECVQDMDHENMFWYRQDPGLGLRLIYFSYDVKMKEKGDIPEGYSVSREKKERFSLILESASTNQTSMYLCASSPQGTGVTESNQPQHFGDGTRLSIL.

The CDR3 here is CASSLGPGRWGSPLHF. The CDR3 nucleotides are TGTGCCAGCAGCTTAGGCCCAGGTCGGTGGGGTTCACCCCTCCACTTT. J is TRBJ1-6 and V is TRBV13; D not resolved. Germline V gives CDR1 PRHDT, CDR2 FYEKMQ (reference sequence). The V end was cut by 0 bases, the J end by 9 bases, with 15 bases between. The CDR3 has 16 residues.

V is TRBV4-3 and J is TRBJ2-3; D not certain. Germline V lookup: CDR1 LGHNA, CDR2 YSLEER. The CDR3 spans 15 residues. The germline V and J ends were trimmed by 1 base and 7 bases, with 15 bases remaining between them. CDR3 loop: CASSQASVPPNTQYF. The DNA for the CDR3 is TGCGCCAGCAGCCAAGCGAGCGTTCCCCCGAATACGCAGTATTTT.

The chain employs TRBV2 and TRBJ1-1; 7 bases are shared with TRBD1. CDR1 and CDR2 from the germline V gene are SNHLY and FYNNEI. The CDR3 is 17 amino acids. J gave up 0 bases and V 5 bases, and 12 bases lay outside the gene matches. The CDR3 nucleotides are TGTGCCAGCAGTACCTTTACAGGGGCGGCCTTGAACACTGAAGCTTTCTTT. Its translation: CASSTFTGAALNTEAFF. Using reference TRBV2 and TRBJ1-1 for the parts outside the CDR3, the full variable domain is EPEVTQTPSHQVTQMGQEVILRCVPISNHLYFYWYRQILGQKVEFLVSFYNNEISEKSEIFDDQFSVERPDGSNFTLKIRSTKLEDSAMYFCASSTFTGAALNTEAFFGQGTRLTVV.

This clone was seen only once. The V call is TRBV5-4, the J call TRBJ2-2; tentatively, D is TRBD1 or TRBD2 (5 bases each). Germline V gene sequence: CDR1 SGHNT, CDR2 YYREEE (reference sequence). Trimming left V 4 bases short and J 2 bases short, with 15 bases between. The CDR3 is 16 residues long. DNA for the CDR3: TGTGCCAGCAGCATGGGGACCGACCGAAACACCGGGGAGCTGTTTTTT. The encoded protein is CASSMGTDRNTGELFF.

With regard to this clone: Other DNA sequences in the sample encode the same CDR3. V and J are TRBV5-1 and TRBJ2-5, with D perhaps given as TRBD1 or TRBD2 (5 bases each). V was clipped by 0 bases and J by 4 bases, with 7 bases between them. CDR3 length: 13 amino acids. Germline V gene data show CDR1 as SGHRS and CDR2 as YFSETQ. CDR3 DNA: TGCGCCAGCAGCTTGGCTGGGGGAGAGACCCAGTACTTC. Translating it yields CASSLAGGETQYF. Using reference TRBV5-1 and TRBJ2-5 for the parts outside the CDR3, the full variable domain is KAGVTQTPRYLIKTRGQQVTLSCSPISGHRSVSWYQQTPGQGLQFLFEYFSETQRNKGNFPGRFSGRQFSNSRSEMNVSTLELGDSALYLCASSLAGGETQYFGPGTRLLVL.

The chain joins TRBV5-1 to TRBJ2-1, with 11 bases lining up with TRBD2. Looked up from germline, CDR1 is SGHRS and CDR2 is YFSETQ. V gave up 0 bases and J gave up 6 bases; unmatched junction bases: 2. CDR3 size: 15 residues. CDR3 amino acids: CASSLGLAGTNEQFF. DNA of the CDR3: TGCGCCAGCAGCTTGGGACTAGCGGGGACCAATGAGCAGTTCTTC. The full variable domain, rest sourced from reference TRBV5-1 and TRBJ2-1, is KAGVTQTPRYLIKTRGQQVTLSCSPISGHRSVSWYQQTPGQGLQFLFEYFSETQRNKGNFPGRFSGRQFSNSRSEMNVSTLELGDSALYLCASSLGLAGTNEQFFGPGTRLTVL.

This rearrangement joins TRBV2 to TRBJ2-2; D ambiguous. With 5 bases removed from V and 1 base from J, the gap between germline ends came to 8 bases. The germline V gene has CDR1 SNHLY and CDR2 FYNNEI. This CDR3 has 14 amino acids. DNA for the CDR3: TGTGCCAGCAGTAAACCTGGGAACACCGGGGAGCTGTTTTTT. Amino acids: CASSKPGNTGELFF.

The V gene is TRBV18, the J gene TRBJ2-7; D is unclear. Germline CDR1 is KGHSH and CDR2 is LQKENI. The CDR3 loop spans 13 amino acids. V was trimmed by 2 bases and J by 8 bases, leaving 13 bases between them. In DNA, the CDR3 is TGTGCCAGCTCACCAAGGGAAGGGCTTAAGCAGTACTTC. Translating it yields CASSPREGLKQYF. Complete variable domain (other parts from reference TRBV18 and TRBJ2-7): NAGVMQNPRHLVRRRGQEARLRCSPMKGHSHVYWYRQLPEEGLKFMVYLQKENIIDESGMPKERFSAEFPKEGPSILRIQQVVRGDSAAYFCASSPREGLKQYFGPGTRLTVT.

For the CDR3, the DNA is TGCAGTGGAAAAGAAGGTGGCTACACCTTC. Encoded protein: CSGKEGGYTF. The chain employs TRBV20-1 and TRBJ1-2; D unclear. The germline gives CDR1 DFQATT, CDR2 SNEGSKA (reference sequence). V was trimmed by 7 bases and J by 7 bases, leaving 10 bases between them. The CDR3 length is 10 residues.

The rearrangement joins TRBV5-4 to TRBJ1-1; 10 bases map to TRBD1. V trimming: 4 bases; J trimming: 8 bases; junction bases outside the gene matches: 2. Germline values: CDR1 SGHNT, CDR2 YYREEE (reference sequence). The CDR3 covers 12 residues. The CDR3 region is CASSEGQGEAFF. In DNA, the CDR3 is TGTGCCAGCAGCGAGGGACAGGGGGAAGCTTTCTTT.

V is TRBV2 and J is TRBJ1-2, with D uncertain. Per germline, CDR1 SNHLY and CDR2 FYNNEI. There are 16 residues in the CDR3. Trimming took off 5 bases at V and 0 bases at J, with 16 bases between the two ends. The CDR3 DNA reads TGTGCCAGCAGTCTCGGGCAGGTCAAAGCTAACTATGGCTACACCTTC. Encoded protein: CASSLGQVKANYGYTF.

Notes on this clone: The sample contains more than one DNA sequence encoding this CDR3. The V and J genes are TRBV18 and TRBJ1-4, with TRBD1 matching 8 bases. The V gene end was trimmed by 2 bases and the J gene end by 3 bases; junction bases not matched to a gene: 5. The CDR3 loop spans 16 amino acids. Germline CDR1 is KGHSH and CDR2 is LQKENI. CDR3 in amino acids: CASSPFGQGPNEKLFF. As DNA, the CDR3 is TGTGCCAGCTCACCATTCGGACAGGGCCCTAATGAAAAACTGTTTTTT.

The V call is TRBV5-1, the J call TRBJ2-5; the D is unclear. This CDR3 has 14 residues. V lost 1 base to trimming and J lost 5 bases, with 12 bases between them. Per the germline V gene, CDR1 is SGHRS and CDR2 is YFSETQ. CDR3 residues: CASSLFSVGETQYF. The CDR3 region has the DNA TGCGCCAGCAGCTTGTTCTCCGTGGGGGAGACCCAGTACTTC.

The CDR3: CASSAWGLEQYF. The CDR3, as DNA: TGTGCCAGCAGTGCGTGGGGGCTCGAGCAGTACTTC. The V and J genes are TRBV2 and TRBJ2-7; D perhaps matches TRBD1 (6 bases). V gave up 4 bases and J gave up 6 bases, with 10 bases separating them. The CDR3 runs to 12 residues. The germline CDR1 and CDR2 sequences are SNHLY and FYNNEI.

This clone was picked up one time. The rearrangement links TRBV27 to TRBJ1-6; D perhaps matches TRBD1 (6 bases). CDR1 and CDR2 (germline): MNHEY, SMNVEV (reference sequence). This CDR3 has 16 amino acids. V lost 3 bases and J lost 6, with 15 bases in between. In nucleotides, the CDR3 is TGTGCCAGCAGTTTGTGGCAGGGGCATGGTAATTCACCCCTCCACTTT. This sequence encodes CASSLWQGHGNSPLHF.

V gene TRBV7-8 combines with J gene TRBJ1-2; D is uncertain. With 5 bases removed from V and 4 bases from J, the gap between germline ends came to 14 bases. This CDR3 region has 14 residues. The germline CDR1 and CDR2 sequences are SGHVS and FQNEAQ. The CDR3 loop reads CASSPNVAGYGYTF. CDR3 bases: TGTGCCAGCAGCCCGAATGTGGCAGGCTATGGCTACACCTTC.

This chain uses TRBV15 with TRBJ2-7, with 10 bases identical to TRBD1. Germline loops: CDR1 LNHNV, CDR2 YYDKDF (reference sequence). This CDR3 has 16 amino acids. The ends lost 2 bases at V and 6 bases at J; junction bases unmatched: 10. CDR3: CATSRLGDRGGSEQYF. The CDR3 DNA reads as TGTGCCACCAGCAGATTGGGGGACAGGGGTGGTTCCGAGCAGTACTTC.

The genes are TRBV30 and TRBJ1-1; D unresolved. Germline values: CDR1 GTSNPN, CDR2 SVGIG (reference sequence). The CDR3 has 13 amino acids. V was pared by 3 bases and J by 1 base, with 9 bases between. The CDR3 DNA follows: TGTGCCTGGAGGCTACAAGGGAACACTGAAGCTTTCTTT. Its protein is CAWRLQGNTEAFF.

J is TRBJ2-1 and V is TRBV24-1, with 11 bases identical to TRBD1. J was trimmed by 2 bases and V by 9 bases; bases with no gene match: 11. Germline V gives CDR1 KGHDR, CDR2 SFDVKD. The CDR3 consists of 17 residues. This CDR3 reads CATGVFSDRGPYNEQFF. The CDR3, as DNA: TGTGCCACCGGCGTCTTTTCGGACAGGGGGCCCTACAATGAGCAGTTCTTC.

In this sample, this clone turned up once. The rearrangement uses TRBV29-1 and TRBJ1-1; D gene uncertain. Germline V gene sequence: CDR1 SQVTM, CDR2 ANQGSEA. CDR3 length equals 11 residues. The CDR3 is CCCSHNTEAFF. For the CDR3, the DNA is TGCTGCTGCTCTCACAACACTGAAGCTTTCTTT.

The chain is built from TRBV6-9 and TRBJ2-7, with no clear D. V dropped 8 bases and J dropped 5 bases, with 4 bases sitting between them. The CDR3 runs 9 residues. CDR1 is MNHGY, CDR2 SVAAGI, per germline. CDR3 residues: CASDNEQYF. CDR3 DNA: TGTGCCAGCGACAACGAGCAGTACTTC.

The chain recombines TRBV14 with TRBJ2-7, with 7 bases fitting TRBD2. Germline values: CDR1 SGHDN, CDR2 FVKESK. The CDR3 spans 14 residues. Unmatched junction bases numbered 7, after V lost 5 bases and J lost 3 bases. CDR3 sequence (DNA): TGTGCCAGCAGCGCTGGCGGGAGAGACTACGAGCAGTACTTC. It encodes CASSAGGRDYEQYF. The variable domain in full, completed from reference TRBV14 and TRBJ2-7, reads EAGVTQFPSHSVIEKGQTVTLRCDPISGHDNLYWYRRVMGKEIKFLLHFVKESKQDESGMPNNRFLAERTGGTYSTLKVQPAELEDSGVYFCASSAGGRDYEQYFGPGTRLTVT.

The rearrangement links TRBV4-1 to TRBJ2-2, with a weak D call TRBD2 (6 bases). This CDR3 comprises 16 residues. Trimming shortened V by 3 bases and J by 3 bases, and 14 bases separated the two germline ends. Germline CDR1 MGHRA, CDR2 YSYEKL. The CDR3 loop is CASSQAGLTYTGELFF. CDR3 nucleotide sequence: TGCGCCAGCAGCCAGGCCGGACTAACCTACACCGGGGAGCTGTTTTTT.

This rearrangement joins TRBV21-1 to TRBJ1-5; the table assigns TRBD1, which was not confirmed against the DNA. TRBV21-1 is given as a pseudogene. The CDR3 loop spans 18 amino acids. The CDR3 coding sequence is TGTGCCAGCAGCCCCAAAGGCGGGGACAGGGGAGGCAATCAGCCCCAGCATTTT. It specifies CASSPKGGDRGGNQPQHF.

V and J are TRBV9 and TRBJ1-1; D is unresolved. The CDR3 is 15 amino acids. The germline V gene encodes CDR1 SGDLS and CDR2 YYNGEE. V was pared by 3 bases and J by 2 bases, with 14 bases between. CDR3 nucleotides: TGTGCCAGCAGCGAGACAAGCTTGCCAAACACTGAAGCTTTCTTT. This encodes CASSETSLPNTEAFF.